This paragraph reports one T cell receptor (beta chain). Its antigen is not identified. The data were obtained in a study of cytomegalovirus exposure and HLA in healthy donors. Study-wide findings and caveats: Data from an earlier analysis indicated that most TCR beta V segments were productive either about 90% or about 30% of the time.

CDR1 is MNHNS, CDR2 SASEGT, per germline. The length of the CDR3 is 14 residues. With 1 base removed from V and 6 bases from J, the gap between germline ends came to 10 bases. The PCR was carried out with 60 Vbeta primers and 13 Jbeta primers. Profiled with immunoSEQ multiplex PCR; TCRdb holds only in-frame clones, not every one. Recorded here are about 34,000 clones; the top ten clones represent roughly 5.8%. The TCR comes from a human donor in good health. The chain joins TRBV6-1 to TRBJ1-5; TRBD1 might be the D (6 bases). Sequencing was done on a sample of PBMCs. CDR3 DNA: TGTGCCAGCAGTGAAGACAGGGCGATTCAGCCCCAGCATTTT. This codes for CASSEDRAIQPQHF.